The source of this TCR beta chain is a study of control samples from healthy donors and cancer patients. Trimming at V came to 3 bases and at J to 2 bases, leaving 4 bases not matched to a gene. The CDR3 covers 15 residues. The germline V gene encodes CDR1 MGHRA and CDR2 YSYEKL. Assay used: immunoSEQ multiplex PCR; TCRdb lists only in-frame clones, some missing. The sample has 150,000 or so clones, 93% seen once; the top ten hold roughly 5.7%. This clonotype was obtained from a man between 18 and 35 years old in good health. Sequencing input: blood. J is TRBJ2-7 and V is TRBV4-1; 10 positions match TRBD1. CDR3 residues: CASSQVGQGPYEQYF. The CDR3 DNA is TGCGCCAGCAGCCAGGTGGGACAGGGGCCCTACGAGCAGTACTTC.